This TCR beta chain was sequenced for a study of beta chain features in type 1 diabetes. Study-wide context: Patients and healthy donors were similar in age, gender and cell yields.

With regard to this clone: The antigen remains undetermined.

Unmatched junction bases numbered 8, after V lost 4 bases and J lost 7 bases. The germline V gene has CDR1 SQVTM and CDR2 ANQGSEA. The CDR3 is made up of 13 amino acids. All of the isolated RNA was reverse transcribed, so expressed TCRB transcripts were sequenced. The repertoire was sequenced with immunoSEQ multiplex PCR; TCRdb's copy has only in-frame clones and lacks some. Here the sample spans fewer than 550,000 clones, roughly an eighth being singletons. Study-wide results and caveats: Sampled from patients, naive, central memory and Treg TCRB repertoires appeared more similar than those sampled from healthy donors.

The chain carries TRBV29-1 and TRBJ1-2, with 8 bases that match TRBD1. This clonotype originated in a woman aged 18-29 years in good health. The sequencing sample was made of naive CD4+ T cells from blood. Here the CDR3 DNA reads TGCAGCGTTGCGTCCAGGGGGCATAGTGGCTACACCTTC. Translating gives CSVASRGHSGYTF.